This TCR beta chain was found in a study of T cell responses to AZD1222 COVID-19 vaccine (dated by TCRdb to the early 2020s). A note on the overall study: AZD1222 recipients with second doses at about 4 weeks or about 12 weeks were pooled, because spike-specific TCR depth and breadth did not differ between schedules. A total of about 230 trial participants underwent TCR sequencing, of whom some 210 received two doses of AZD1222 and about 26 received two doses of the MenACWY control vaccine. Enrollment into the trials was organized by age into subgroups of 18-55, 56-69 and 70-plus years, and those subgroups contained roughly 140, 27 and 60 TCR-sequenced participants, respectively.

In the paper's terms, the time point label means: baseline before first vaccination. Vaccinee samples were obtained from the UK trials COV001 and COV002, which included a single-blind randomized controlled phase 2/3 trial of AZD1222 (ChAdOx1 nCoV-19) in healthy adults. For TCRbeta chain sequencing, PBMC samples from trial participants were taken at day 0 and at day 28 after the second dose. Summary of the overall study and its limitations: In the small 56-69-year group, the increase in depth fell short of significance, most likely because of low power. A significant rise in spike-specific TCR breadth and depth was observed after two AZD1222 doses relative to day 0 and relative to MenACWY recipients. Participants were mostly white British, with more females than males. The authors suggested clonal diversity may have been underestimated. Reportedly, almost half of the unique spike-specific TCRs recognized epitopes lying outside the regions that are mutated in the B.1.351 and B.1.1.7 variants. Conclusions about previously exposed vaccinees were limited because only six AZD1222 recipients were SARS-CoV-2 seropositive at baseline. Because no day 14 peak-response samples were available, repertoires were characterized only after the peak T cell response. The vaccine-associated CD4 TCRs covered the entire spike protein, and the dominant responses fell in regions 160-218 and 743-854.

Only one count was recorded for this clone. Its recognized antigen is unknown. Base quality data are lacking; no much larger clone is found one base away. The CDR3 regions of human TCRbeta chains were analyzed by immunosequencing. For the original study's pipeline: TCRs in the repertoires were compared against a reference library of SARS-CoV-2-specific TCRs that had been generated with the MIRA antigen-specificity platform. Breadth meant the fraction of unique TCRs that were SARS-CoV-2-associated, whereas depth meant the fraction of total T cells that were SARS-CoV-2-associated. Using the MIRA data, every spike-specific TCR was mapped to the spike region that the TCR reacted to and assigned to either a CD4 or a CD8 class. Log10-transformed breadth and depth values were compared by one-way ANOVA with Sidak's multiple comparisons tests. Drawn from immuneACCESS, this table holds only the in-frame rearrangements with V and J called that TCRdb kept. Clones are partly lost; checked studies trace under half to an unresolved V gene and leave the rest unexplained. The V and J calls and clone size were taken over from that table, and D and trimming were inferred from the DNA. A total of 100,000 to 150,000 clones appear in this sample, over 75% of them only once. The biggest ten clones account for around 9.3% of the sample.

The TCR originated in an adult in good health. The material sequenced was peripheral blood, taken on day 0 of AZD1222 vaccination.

The bases read TGTGCCAGTAAAGGCCCTAACTATGGCTACACCTTC. Its protein product is CASKGPNYGYTF. In this chain, TRBV19 is recombined with TRBJ1-2; the D segment cannot be called with confidence. V gives up 7 bases and J gives up 0 bases, and the segment between their germline ends measures 6 bases. Including cysteine and phenylalanine, the CDR3 has 12 amino acids. Here the CDR3 DNA is all that survives: 36 bases in frame from base 1. The germline V gene (reference sequence) specifies LNHDA as CDR1 and SQIVND as CDR2.